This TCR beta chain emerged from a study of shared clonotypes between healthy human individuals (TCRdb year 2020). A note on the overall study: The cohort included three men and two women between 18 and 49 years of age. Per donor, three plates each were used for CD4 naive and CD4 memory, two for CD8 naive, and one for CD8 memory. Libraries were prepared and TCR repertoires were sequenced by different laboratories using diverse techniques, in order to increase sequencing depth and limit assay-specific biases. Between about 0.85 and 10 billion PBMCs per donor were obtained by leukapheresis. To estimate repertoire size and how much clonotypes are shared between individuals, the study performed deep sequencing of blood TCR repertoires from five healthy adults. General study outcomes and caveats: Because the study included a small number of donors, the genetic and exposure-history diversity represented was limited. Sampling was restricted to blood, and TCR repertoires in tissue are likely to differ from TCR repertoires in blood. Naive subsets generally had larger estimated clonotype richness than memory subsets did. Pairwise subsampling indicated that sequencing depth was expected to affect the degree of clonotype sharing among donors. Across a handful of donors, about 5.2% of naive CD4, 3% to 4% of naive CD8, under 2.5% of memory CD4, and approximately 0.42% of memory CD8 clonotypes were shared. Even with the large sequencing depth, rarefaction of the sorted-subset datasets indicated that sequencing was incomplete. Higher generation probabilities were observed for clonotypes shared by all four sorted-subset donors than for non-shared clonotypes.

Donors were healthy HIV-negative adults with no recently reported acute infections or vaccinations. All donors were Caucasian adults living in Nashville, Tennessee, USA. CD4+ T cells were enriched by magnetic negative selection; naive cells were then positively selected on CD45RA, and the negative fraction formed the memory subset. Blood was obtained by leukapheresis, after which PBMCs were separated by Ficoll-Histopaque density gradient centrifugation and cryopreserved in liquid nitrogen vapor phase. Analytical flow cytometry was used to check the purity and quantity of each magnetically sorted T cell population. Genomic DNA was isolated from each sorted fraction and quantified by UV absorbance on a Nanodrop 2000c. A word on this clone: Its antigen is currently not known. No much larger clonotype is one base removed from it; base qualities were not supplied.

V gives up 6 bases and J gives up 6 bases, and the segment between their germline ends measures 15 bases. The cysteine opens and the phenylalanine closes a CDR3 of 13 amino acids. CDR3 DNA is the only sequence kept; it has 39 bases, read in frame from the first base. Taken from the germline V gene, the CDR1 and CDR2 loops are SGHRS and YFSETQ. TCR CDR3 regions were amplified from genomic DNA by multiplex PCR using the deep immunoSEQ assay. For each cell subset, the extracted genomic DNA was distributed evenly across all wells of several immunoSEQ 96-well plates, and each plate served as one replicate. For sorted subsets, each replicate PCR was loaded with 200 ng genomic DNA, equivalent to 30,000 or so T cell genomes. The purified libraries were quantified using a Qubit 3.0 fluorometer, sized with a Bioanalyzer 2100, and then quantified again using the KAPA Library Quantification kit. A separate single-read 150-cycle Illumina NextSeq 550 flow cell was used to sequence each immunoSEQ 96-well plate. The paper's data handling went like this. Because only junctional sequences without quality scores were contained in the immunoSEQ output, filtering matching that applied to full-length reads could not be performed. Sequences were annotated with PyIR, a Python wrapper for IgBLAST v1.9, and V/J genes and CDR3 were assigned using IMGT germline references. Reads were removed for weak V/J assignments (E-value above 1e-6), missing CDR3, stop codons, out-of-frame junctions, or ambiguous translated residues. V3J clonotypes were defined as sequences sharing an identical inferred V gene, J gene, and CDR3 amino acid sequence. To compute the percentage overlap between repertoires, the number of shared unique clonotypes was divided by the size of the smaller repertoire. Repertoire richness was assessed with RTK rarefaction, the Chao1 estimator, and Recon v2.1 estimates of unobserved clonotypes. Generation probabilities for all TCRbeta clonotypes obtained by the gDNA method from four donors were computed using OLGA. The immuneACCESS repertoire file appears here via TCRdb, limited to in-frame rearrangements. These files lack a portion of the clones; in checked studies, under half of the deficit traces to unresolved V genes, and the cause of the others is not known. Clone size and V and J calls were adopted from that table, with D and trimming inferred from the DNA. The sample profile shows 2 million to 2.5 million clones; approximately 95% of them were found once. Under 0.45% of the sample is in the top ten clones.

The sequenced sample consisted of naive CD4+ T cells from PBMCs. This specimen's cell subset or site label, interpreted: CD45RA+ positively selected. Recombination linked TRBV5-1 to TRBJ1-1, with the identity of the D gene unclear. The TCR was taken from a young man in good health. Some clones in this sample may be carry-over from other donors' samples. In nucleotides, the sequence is TGCGCCAGCAACGAACCACCCAGAGCTGAAGCTTTCTTT. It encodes CASNEPPRAEAFF.